Each of the 32 T cell receptor beta chains below was sequenced from the same sample in a study of shared clonotypes between healthy human individuals. TCRdb keeps only in-frame clones here, not all; method: immunoSEQ multiplex PCR. Here the sample spans over a million clones, 95% to 99% being singletons. The specimen sequenced was naive CD4+ T cells sorted from blood. Subset indicated: CD45RA+ positively selected. Receptor source: a man aged 30-40 years in good health.

This rearrangement joins TRBV21-1 to TRBJ2-1; the table's D gene call, TRBD1, was not cross checked with the DNA. TRBV21-1 is a documented pseudogene. The CDR3 length is 14 residues. CDR3 DNA sequence: TGCCCCTATTGGACATTCGGATGTCTAAGCGAGCAGTTCTTC. Translated: CPYWTFGCLSEQFF.

The chain carries TRBV5-4 and TRBJ1-1; D may be TRBD1 (6 bases). Per germline, CDR1 SGHNT and CDR2 YYREEE (reference sequence). V was clipped by 4 bases and J by 1 base, with 14 bases between them. The CDR3 runs to 15 residues. The CDR3 here is CASSPTGTQNTEAFF. Written as DNA, the CDR3 is TGTGCCAGCAGCCCGACCGGGACACAGAACACTGAAGCTTTCTTT.

V usage is TRBV5-1 and J usage is TRBJ2-1; 12 nucleotides match TRBD2. With V trimmed by 0 bases and J by 9 bases, 4 bases remained unmatched. CDR1 and CDR2 (germline): SGHRS, YFSETQ. CDR3 length: 15 amino acids. The chain's CDR3 is CASSLGLAGGVEQFF. CDR3 nucleotides: TGCGCCAGCAGCTTGGGGCTAGCGGGAGGGGTTGAGCAGTTCTTC.

The chain employs TRBV10-3 and TRBJ2-2, with D unclear. Germline values: CDR1 ENHRY, CDR2 SYGVKD. This CDR3 comprises 13 residues. The V and J ends lost 6 bases and 0 bases respectively, with 5 bases between them. The CDR3 region has the DNA TGTGCCATCAGGGCCGCGAACACCGGGGAGCTGTTTTTT. This translates into CAIRAANTGELFF.

This chain uses TRBV11-3 with TRBJ2-1, with 15 positions matching TRBD2. J was trimmed by 4 bases and V by 5 bases; bases with no gene match: 3. The germline V gene has CDR1 SGHNT and CDR2 YENEEA. This CDR3 has 16 amino acids. The CDR3 region has the DNA TGTGCCAGCAGCCACGGGACTAGCGGGGGGTACAATGAGCAGTTCTTC. Residues: CASSHGTSGGYNEQFF.

The chain uses TRBV10-3 and TRBJ2-5; 9 bases are a match to TRBD2. Germline CDR1 and CDR2: ENHRY and SYGVKD. CDR3 size: 15 residues. V was pared by 4 bases and J by 1 base, with 4 bases of the junction left unmatched. CDR3 loop: CAISVAGAFQETQYF. CDR3 sequence (DNA): TGTGCCATCAGTGTAGCGGGAGCTTTCCAAGAGACCCAGTACTTC.

The chain carries TRBV27 and TRBJ1-5; no firm D call. Trimming stripped 5 bases from V and 6 bases from J, with 14 bases between. The CDR3 extends over 14 amino acids. Germline V gives CDR1 MNHEY, CDR2 SMNVEV (reference sequence). The CDR3 region is CASSPAGMAQPQHF. CDR3 coding DNA: TGTGCCAGCAGTCCCGCAGGAATGGCTCAGCCCCAGCATTTT.

This chain connects TRBV10-2 to TRBJ2-7, with 8 bases identical to TRBD1. Germline lookup yields CDR1 WSHSY and CDR2 SAAADI. The CDR3 runs to 15 residues. V lost 6 bases and J lost 5; bases outside the gene matches: 12. As DNA, the CDR3 is TGCGCCAGCAGGATAGGACAGGGCCTGGCCAACGAGCAGTACTTC. This gives the protein CASRIGQGLANEQYF.

The genes are TRBV10-3 and TRBJ2-1; 8 bases match TRBD2. Losses at the gene ends were 3 bases for V and 7 bases for J; bases not matched to a gene: 11. The germline V gene encodes CDR1 ENHRY and CDR2 SYGVKD. The CDR3 length is 16 residues. The CDR3 region has the DNA TGTGCCATCAGTGACGGCCTGGCGGGAGGAGGGAATGAGCAGTTCTTC. Residues: CAISDGLAGGGNEQFF.

The chain couples TRBV5-4 to TRBJ2-1; D is unclear. Trimming pared 9 bases from V and 7 bases from J, leaving 17 bases between. Germline V gene data show CDR1 as SGHNT and CDR2 as YYREEE (reference sequence). The CDR3 consists of 13 residues. The CDR3 nucleotides are TGTGCCACCCAAAGTGGAGTCTTTAATGAGCAGTTCTTC. Protein product: CATQSGVFNEQFF.

This clone was seen many times. The chain links TRBV28 to TRBJ2-5; 8 bases align to TRBD1. The CDR3 has 15 residues. The germline V gene encodes CDR1 MDHEN and CDR2 SYDVKM. The V segment lost 5 bases and the J segment 7 bases; nucleotides outside the gene matches: 12. The CDR3 DNA follows: TGTGCCAGCAGTGGGGGGACAGGCCCAGGGGGGACCCAGTACTTC. Translation gives CASSGGTGPGGTQYF.

This rearrangement joins TRBV7-8 to TRBJ2-1; perhaps TRBD1 as D (6 bases). Germline CDR1 and CDR2: SGHVS and FQNEAQ. The CDR3 covers 15 residues. Trimming cost V 0 bases and J 4 bases, with 10 bases left between them. The CDR3 sequence is CASSLAVDRYNEQFF. The CDR3, as DNA: TGTGCCAGCAGCTTAGCGGTGGACAGATACAATGAGCAGTTCTTC.

This clone has just one count. Other nucleotide sequences in the sample specify the same CDR3. This CDR3 is CASSSTGGSYEQYF. The CDR3 nucleotides are TGCGCCAGCAGCTCGACAGGGGGATCCTACGAGCAGTACTTC. The chain links TRBV5-1 to TRBJ2-7; 9 positions agree with TRBD1. CDR3 size: 14 residues. The V gene's germline CDR1 is SGHRS and CDR2 YFSETQ. The trim removed 3 bases at V and 1 base at J, leaving 2 bases unmatched.

The chain has TRBV5-1 and TRBJ2-7; D is possibly TRBD2 (7 bases). Trimming removed 1 base at V and 1 base at J, with 12 bases between. Germline loops: CDR1 SGHRS, CDR2 YFSETQ. CDR3 length equals 15 residues. The CDR3 reads CASSLTGGLSYEQYF. Written as DNA, the CDR3 is TGCGCCAGCAGCTTGACCGGGGGGCTGTCCTACGAGCAGTACTTC.

The chain employs TRBV5-8 and TRBJ2-3; D is ambiguous. This CDR3 is built from 14 residues. Germline V gives CDR1 SGHTS, CDR2 YDEGEE. V gave up 0 bases and J gave up 1 base, with 6 bases separating them. CDR3 bases: TGTGCCAGCAGCTTGGGAGGCGGCACAGATACGCAGTATTTT. Its translation is CASSLGGGTDTQYF.

This rearrangement joins TRBV19 to TRBJ1-1; D unresolved. The CDR3 totals 13 residues. V lost 2 bases and J lost 8, with 12 bases in between. CDR1 is LNHDA and CDR2 is SQIVND in the germline V gene (reference sequence). CDR3 DNA: TGTGCCAGTAGTATACTGACGGTACACGAAGCTTTCTTT. Protein product: CASSILTVHEAFF.

The rearrangement links TRBV27 to TRBJ2-2; D might be TRBD1 or TRBD2, each matching 5 bases. V was cut by 6 bases and J by 5 bases, with 25 bases left in between. The germline CDR1 and CDR2 sequences are MNHEY and SMNVEV (reference sequence). The CDR3 runs 18 residues. The CDR3 bases are TGTGCCAGCAGCCCAATTCGGGGACGAAGCTCCCTTACCGGGGAGCTGTTTTTT. It encodes CASSPIRGRSSLTGELFF.

The chain links TRBV7-8 to TRBJ2-1; possible D gene TRBD2, 6 bases. Looked up from germline, CDR1 is SGHVS and CDR2 is FQNEAQ. The CDR3 totals 16 residues. Trimming cost V 4 bases and J 2 bases, with 15 bases left between them. CDR3 DNA sequence: TGTGCCAGCAGCTCGAGGAGGGACTTCCCCTACAATGAGCAGTTCTTC. It translates to CASSSRRDFPYNEQFF.

V and J are TRBV11-2 and TRBJ2-1, with 8 bases aligning to TRBD2. The V segment lost 5 bases and the J segment 8 bases; nucleotides outside the gene matches: 17. This CDR3 contains 17 residues. Germline CDR1 is SGHAT and CDR2 is FQNNGV. The CDR3 is CASSRRRVAGGPDEQFF. The CDR3 DNA is TGTGCCAGCAGCCGCCGCCGGGTCGCGGGAGGCCCCGATGAGCAGTTCTTC. Full variable domain (outside the CDR3, taken from reference TRBV11-2 and TRBJ2-1): EAGVAQSPRYKIIEKRQSVAFWCNPISGHATLYWYQQILGQGPKLLIQFQNNGVVDDSQLPKDRFSAERLKGVDSTLKIQPAKLEDSAVYLCASSRRRVAGGPDEQFFGPGTRLTVL.

J is TRBJ2-7 and V is TRBV15; D perhaps matches TRBD2 (5 bases). The germline V gene has CDR1 LNHNV and CDR2 YYDKDF (reference sequence). The CDR3 spans 15 residues. Trimming cost V 5 bases and J 2 bases, with 16 bases left between them. The CDR3 sequence: CATSSTERSTYEQYF. In nucleotides, the CDR3 is TGTGCCACCAGCTCCACGGAGCGGTCTACCTACGAGCAGTACTTC.

The chain joins TRBV6-4 to TRBJ2-2, with TRBD1 as a possible D gene (6 bases). Germline V gene sequence: CDR1 MRHNA, CDR2 SNTAGT. The V gene lost 4 bases and the J gene lost 5 bases, with 11 bases spanning the gap. The CDR3 length is 14 residues. The DNA for the CDR3 is TGTGCCAGCAGTGCATTAAGGGGGACCGGGGAGCTGTTTTTT. Its protein product is CASSALRGTGELFF.

This clone was seen only once. The chain is built from TRBV2 and TRBJ2-3, with 11 bases lining up with TRBD2. This CDR3 is built from 16 residues. Looked up from germline, CDR1 is SNHLY and CDR2 is FYNNEI. J lost 6 bases, V lost 8 bases, and 13 bases had no gene match. The CDR3 region has the DNA TGTGCCAGCCGCGAAATCTCACTAGCGGGAGCGGATACGCAGTATTTT. This translates into CASREISLAGADTQYF. The complete variable domain, with remaining parts taken from reference TRBV2 and TRBJ2-3, reads EPEVTQTPSHQVTQMGQEVILRCVPISNHLYFYWYRQILGQKVEFLVSFYNNEISEKSEIFDDQFSVERPDGSNFTLKIRSTKLEDSAMYFCASREISLAGADTQYFGPGTRLTVL.

This clone has a single count. The J gene is TRBJ2-1, the V gene TRBV7-9, with TRBD2 matching 8 bases. J was trimmed by 0 bases and V by 10 bases; bases with no gene match: 8. This CDR3 has 15 amino acids. The germline V gene has CDR1 SEHNR and CDR2 FQNEAQ (reference sequence). The CDR3 coding sequence is TGTGCCACCCGGGGGGCGGGAGGCTCCTACAATGAGCAGTTCTTC. It yields the protein CATRGAGGSYNEQFF.

The chain links TRBV9 to TRBJ2-3; TRBD2 matches at 8 bases. Germline V gene sequence: CDR1 SGDLS, CDR2 YYNGEE. J gave up 5 bases and V 2 bases, and 10 bases lay outside the gene matches. The CDR3 is 16 amino acids. This chain's CDR3 is CASSVDPGLVVDTQYF. Written as DNA, the CDR3 is TGTGCCAGCAGCGTCGACCCGGGACTAGTAGTAGATACGCAGTATTTT.

The J gene is TRBJ1-5, the V gene TRBV28, with 10 bases identical to TRBD1. The CDR3 consists of 16 residues. V dropped 5 bases and J dropped 4; count of bases not matched to a gene: 8. Germline values: CDR1 MDHEN, CDR2 SYDVKM. For the CDR3, the DNA is TGTGCCAGCAGTCTATCTCGGGACAGGGGTAATCAGCCCCAGCATTTT. Translation gives CASSLSRDRGNQPQHF.

The J gene is TRBJ2-3, the V gene TRBV7-6, with D tentatively TRBD1 (7 bases). The V end lost 5 bases, the J end lost 0 bases, and 15 bases lay between the germline ends. This CDR3 contains 16 residues. CDR1 SGHVS and CDR2 FNYEAQ come from the germline V gene. In DNA form, the CDR3 reads TGTGCCAGCAGCCGAACAGGGGACTCTAGCACAGATACGCAGTATTTT. This codes for CASSRTGDSSTDTQYF. The entire variable domain, with the rest obtained from reference TRBV7-6 and TRBJ2-3, is as follows: GAGVSQSPRYKVTKRGQDVALRCDPISGHVSLYWYRQALGQGPEFLTYFNYEAQQDKSGLPNDRFSAERPEGSISTLTIQRTEQRDSAMYRCASSRTGDSSTDTQYFGPGTRLTVL.

This clone was counted a single time. The chain joins TRBV6-5 to TRBJ2-1; no definite D call. Looked up from germline, CDR1 is MNHEY and CDR2 is SVGAGI. V was clipped by 4 bases and J by 3 bases, with 10 bases between them. The length of the CDR3 is 14 residues. The DNA of the CDR3 is TGTGCCAGCAGTTCTGGGGTTGGCTACAATGAGCAGTTCTTC. Protein: CASSSGVGYNEQFF.

The rearrangement links TRBV6-5 to TRBJ2-7; D remains unclear. Trimming left V 4 bases short and J 6 bases short, with 13 bases between. CDR1 is MNHEY and CDR2 is SVGAGI in the germline V gene. CDR3 length equals 13 residues. The DNA for the CDR3 is TGTGCCAGCAGTTCCCAGTTGGGGTCCGAGCAGTACTTC. Translation gives CASSSQLGSEQYF.

The V gene is TRBV6-5, the J gene TRBJ1-3; no reliable D call. Trimming took 0 bases from V and 1 from J, leaving 4 bases between them. The CDR3 consists of 14 residues. Germline assignment: CDR1 MNHEY and CDR2 SVGAGI. The CDR3 here is CASSYSRSGNTIYF. The CDR3 bases are TGTGCCAGCAGTTACTCGAGGTCTGGAAACACCATATATTTT.

This chain joins TRBV11-2 and TRBJ2-7, with 11 bases identical to TRBD2. The germline CDR1 and CDR2 sequences are SGHAT and FQNNGV. J was trimmed by 1 base and V by 3 bases; bases with no gene match: 8. This CDR3 comprises 17 residues. Here the CDR3 reads CASSFSGRAHLSYEQYF. Here the CDR3 DNA reads TGTGCCAGCAGCTTTAGCGGGAGGGCCCACTTATCCTACGAGCAGTACTTC. Full variable domain (missing parts from reference TRBV11-2 and TRBJ2-7): EAGVAQSPRYKIIEKRQSVAFWCNPISGHATLYWYQQILGQGPKLLIQFQNNGVVDDSQLPKDRFSAERLKGVDSTLKIQPAKLEDSAVYLCASSFSGRAHLSYEQYFGPGTRLTVT.

V and J are TRBV29-1 and TRBJ2-7; 9 bases align to TRBD2. The CDR3 sequence is 12 residues long. With V trimmed by 7 bases and J by 3 bases, 4 bases remained unmatched. CDR1 and CDR2 from the germline V gene are SQVTM and ANQGSEA. The CDR3, as DNA: TGCAGCGCGATTAGCGGGAGCTACGAGCAGTACTTC. Its translation is CSAISGSYEQYF.

The chain recombines TRBV7-9 with TRBJ2-3; TRBD2 matches at 7 bases. The junction had 5 bases not matched to a gene; V was cut back by 3 bases and J by 2 bases. The CDR3 length is 15 residues. Per germline, CDR1 SEHNR and CDR2 FQNEAQ (reference sequence). The CDR3 reads CASSLGTIDTDTQYF. CDR3 sequence (DNA): TGTGCCAGCAGCTTGGGGACTATTGACACAGATACGCAGTATTTT.